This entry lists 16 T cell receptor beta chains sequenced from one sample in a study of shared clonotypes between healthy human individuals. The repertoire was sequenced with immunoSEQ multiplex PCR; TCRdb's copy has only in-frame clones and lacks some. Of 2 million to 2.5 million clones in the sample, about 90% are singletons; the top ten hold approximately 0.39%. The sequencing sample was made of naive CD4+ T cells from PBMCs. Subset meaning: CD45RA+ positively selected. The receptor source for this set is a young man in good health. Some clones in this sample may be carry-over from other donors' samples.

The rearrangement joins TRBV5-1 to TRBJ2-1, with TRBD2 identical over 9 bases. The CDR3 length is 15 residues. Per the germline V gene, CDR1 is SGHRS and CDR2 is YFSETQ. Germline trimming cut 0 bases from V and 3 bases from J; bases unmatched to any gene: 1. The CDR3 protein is CASSLASGIYNEQFF. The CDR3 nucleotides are TGCGCCAGCAGCTTGGCTAGCGGGATCTACAATGAGCAGTTCTTC.

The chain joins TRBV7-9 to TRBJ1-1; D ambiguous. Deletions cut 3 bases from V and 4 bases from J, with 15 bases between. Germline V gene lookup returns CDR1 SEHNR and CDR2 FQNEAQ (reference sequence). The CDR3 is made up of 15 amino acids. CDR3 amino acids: CASSLETLLATEAFF. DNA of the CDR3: TGTGCCAGCAGCTTGGAAACCCTTCTGGCCACTGAAGCTTTCTTT.

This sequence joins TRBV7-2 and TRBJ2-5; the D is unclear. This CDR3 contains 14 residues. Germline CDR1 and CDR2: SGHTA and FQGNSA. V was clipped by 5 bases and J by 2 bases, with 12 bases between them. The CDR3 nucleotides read TGTGCCAGCAGCCCCAGTAGGCAGCAAGAGACCCAGTACTTC. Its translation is CASSPSRQQETQYF. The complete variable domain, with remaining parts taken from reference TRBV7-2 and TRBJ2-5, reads GAGVSQSPSNKVTEKGKDVELRCDPISGHTALYWYRQSLGQGLEFLIYFQGNSAPDKSGLPSDRFSAERTGGSVSTLTIQRTQQEDSAVYLCASSPSRQQETQYFGPGTRLLVL.

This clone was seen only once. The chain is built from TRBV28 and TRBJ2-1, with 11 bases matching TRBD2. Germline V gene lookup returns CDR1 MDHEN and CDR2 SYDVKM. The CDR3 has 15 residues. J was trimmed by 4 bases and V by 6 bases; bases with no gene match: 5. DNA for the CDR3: TGTGCCAGCAGCGACCGACTAGCGGGATACAATGAGCAGTTCTTC. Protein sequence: CASSDRLAGYNEQFF.

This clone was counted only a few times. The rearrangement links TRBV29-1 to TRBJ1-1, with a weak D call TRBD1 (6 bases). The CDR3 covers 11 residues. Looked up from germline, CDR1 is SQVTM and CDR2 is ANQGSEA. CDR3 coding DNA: TGCACCATCGGGGGGGCGAAGGAAGCTTTCTTT. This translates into CTIGGAKEAFF.

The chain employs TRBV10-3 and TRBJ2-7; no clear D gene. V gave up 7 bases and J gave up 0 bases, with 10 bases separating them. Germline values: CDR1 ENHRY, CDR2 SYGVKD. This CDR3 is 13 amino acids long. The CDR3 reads CAIKQASSYEQYF. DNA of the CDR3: TGTGCCATCAAGCAGGCCAGCTCCTACGAGCAGTACTTC.

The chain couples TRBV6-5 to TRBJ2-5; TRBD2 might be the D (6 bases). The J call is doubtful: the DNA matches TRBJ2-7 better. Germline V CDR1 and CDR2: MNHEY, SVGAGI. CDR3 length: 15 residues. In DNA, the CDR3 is TGTGCCAGCAGTTACATGGCGGGGTCCCCCTACGAGCAGTACTTC. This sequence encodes CASSYMAGSPYEQYF.

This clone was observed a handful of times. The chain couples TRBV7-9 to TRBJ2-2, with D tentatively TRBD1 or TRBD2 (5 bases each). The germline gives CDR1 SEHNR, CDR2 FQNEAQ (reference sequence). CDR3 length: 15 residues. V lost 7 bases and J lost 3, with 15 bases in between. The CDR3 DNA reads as TGTGCCAGCACGAGGGGCGTCGGTGACACCGGGGAGCTGTTTTTT. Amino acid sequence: CASTRGVGDTGELFF.

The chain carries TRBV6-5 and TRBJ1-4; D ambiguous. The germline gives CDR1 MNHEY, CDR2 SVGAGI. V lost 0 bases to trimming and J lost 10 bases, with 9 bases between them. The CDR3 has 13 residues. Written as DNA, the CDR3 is TGTGCCAGCAGTTACTCGAATCCCAGAAAACTGTTTTTT. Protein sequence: CASSYSNPRKLFF.

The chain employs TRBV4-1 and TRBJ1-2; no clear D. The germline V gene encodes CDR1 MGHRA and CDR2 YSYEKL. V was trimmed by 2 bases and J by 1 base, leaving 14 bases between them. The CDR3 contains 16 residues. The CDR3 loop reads CASSQPDQTFNYGYTF. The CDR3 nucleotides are TGCGCCAGCAGCCAACCAGATCAAACCTTTAACTATGGCTACACCTTC.

Here the CDR3 DNA reads TGCAGCGTTGAAGCCCTCCCACACTACGAGCAGTACTTC. Protein product: CSVEALPHYEQYF. The chain employs TRBV29-1 and TRBJ2-7; the D is unclear. The CDR3 totals 13 residues. V dropped 1 base and J dropped 3 bases, with 10 bases sitting between them. Germline CDR1 and CDR2: SQVTM and ANQGSEA.

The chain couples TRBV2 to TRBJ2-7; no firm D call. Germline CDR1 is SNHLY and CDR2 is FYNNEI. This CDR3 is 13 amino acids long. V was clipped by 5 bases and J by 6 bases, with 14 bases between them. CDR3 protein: CASSPDGLSEQYF. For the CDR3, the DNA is TGTGCCAGCAGTCCAGACGGGCTCTCCGAGCAGTACTTC.

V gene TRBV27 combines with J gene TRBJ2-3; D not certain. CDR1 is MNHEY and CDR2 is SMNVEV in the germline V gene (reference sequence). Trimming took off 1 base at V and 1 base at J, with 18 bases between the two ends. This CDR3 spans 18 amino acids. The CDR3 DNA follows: TGTGCCAGCAGTTTATACCCCCTTCAGCAGAGAGGCACAGATACGCAGTATTTT. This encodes CASSLYPLQQRGTDTQYF.

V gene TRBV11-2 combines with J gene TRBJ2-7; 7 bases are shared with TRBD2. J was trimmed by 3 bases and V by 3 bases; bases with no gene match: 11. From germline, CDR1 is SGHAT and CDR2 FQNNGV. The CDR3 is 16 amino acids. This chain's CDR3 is CASSLSGGRAIYEQYF. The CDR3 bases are TGTGCCAGCAGCTTGTCAGGAGGGAGGGCGATCTACGAGCAGTACTTC.

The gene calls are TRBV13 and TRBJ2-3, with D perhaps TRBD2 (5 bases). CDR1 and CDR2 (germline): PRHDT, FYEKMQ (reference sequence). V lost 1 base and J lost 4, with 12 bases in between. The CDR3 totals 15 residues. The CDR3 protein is CASSLALRAADTQYF. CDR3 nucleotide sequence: TGTGCCAGCAGCTTAGCCCTGAGGGCGGCAGATACGCAGTATTTT.

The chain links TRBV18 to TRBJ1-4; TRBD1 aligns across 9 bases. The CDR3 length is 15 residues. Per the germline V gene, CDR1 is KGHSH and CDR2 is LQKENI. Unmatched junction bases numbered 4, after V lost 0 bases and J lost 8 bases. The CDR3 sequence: CASSPPDRGWEKLFF. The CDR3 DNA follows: TGTGCCAGCTCACCACCGGACAGGGGCTGGGAAAAACTGTTTTTT.